Below are 26 T cell receptor beta chains sequenced from a single sample in a study of vaccination effects on CD4 cells after COVID-19. The assay was immunoSEQ multiplex PCR, and TCRdb's table has in-frame clones only and misses some. The profile covers 50,000 or so clones, with 65% to 75% appearing a single time and roughly 5.2% taken by the ten largest. Culture proceeded for nine to eleven days, and CD4+ T cells were then isolated. From March to December 2020, the person had a SARS-CoV-2 infection that was confirmed by PCR. Subjects were given two BNT162b2 or mRNA-1273 vaccine doses. For these receptors, no antigen is known. The material was CD4+ T cells from PBMCs cultured without peptide, obtained after COVID-19 vaccination. The receptors shown here come from a human donor who had a prior SARS-CoV-2 infection.

This clone was seen just once. The J gene is TRBJ2-3, the V gene TRBV19; a possible D gene is TRBD2 (6 bases). CDR3 length equals 14 residues. V was clipped by 6 bases and J by 3 bases, with 13 bases between them. Germline V lookup: CDR1 LNHDA, CDR2 SQIVND (reference sequence). The CDR3 DNA is TGTGCCAGTAGGAAGGAGGGGCTAACAGATACGCAGTATTTT. It specifies CASRKEGLTDTQYF.

The gene calls are TRBV7-2 and TRBJ2-5; D possibly corresponds to TRBD2 (5 bases). The CDR3 runs to 13 residues. V was pared by 2 bases and J by 7 bases, with 11 bases between. Germline V gene sequence: CDR1 SGHTA, CDR2 FQGNSA. This CDR3 reads CASSLREFGTQYF. In nucleotides, the CDR3 is TGTGCCAGCAGCTTAAGGGAGTTCGGGACCCAGTACTTC.

V gene TRBV5-1 combines with J gene TRBJ1-3; D is undetermined. Germline CDR1 reads SGHRS; CDR2 reads YFSETQ. This CDR3 region has 14 residues. Trimming stripped 0 bases from V and 0 bases from J, with 4 bases between. The CDR3 reads CASSLGTSGNTIYF. The CDR3, as DNA: TGCGCCAGCAGCTTGGGTACCTCTGGAAACACCATATATTTT. The full variable domain, rest sourced from reference TRBV5-1 and TRBJ1-3, is KAGVTQTPRYLIKTRGQQVTLSCSPISGHRSVSWYQQTPGQGLQFLFEYFSETQRNKGNFPGRFSGRQFSNSRSEMNVSTLELGDSALYLCASSLGTSGNTIYFGEGSWLTVV.

The chain carries TRBV7-9 and TRBJ2-7; 10 bases line up with TRBD1. The CDR3 contains 14 residues. Germline CDR1 and CDR2: SEHNR and FQNEAQ (reference sequence). Unmatched junction bases numbered 8, after V lost 5 bases and J lost 7 bases. The CDR3 region is CASSVRQGAGEQYF. In DNA, the CDR3 is TGTGCCAGCAGCGTGCGACAGGGGGCGGGAGAGCAGTACTTC.

The chain links TRBV3-1 (or the pseudogene TRBV3-2) to TRBJ2-1; D call uncertain. The length of the CDR3 is 16 residues. Per the germline V gene, CDR1 is LGHDT and CDR2 is YNNKEL (reference sequence). Trimming removed 5 bases at V and 3 bases at J, with 17 bases between. The CDR3 DNA sequence: TGTGCCAGCAGCTCGTTAAGGGCGGCGGTCTACAATGAGCAGTTCTTC. This codes for CASSSLRAAVYNEQFF.

V gene TRBV19 combines with J gene TRBJ2-1; 13 bases align to TRBD2. Trimming removed 4 bases from V and 5 bases from J; junction bases left unmatched: 5. The CDR3 covers 16 residues. Per germline, CDR1 LNHDA and CDR2 SQIVND (reference sequence). The CDR3 sequence: CASSKGLAGSDNEQFF. CDR3 nucleotide sequence: TGTGCCAGTAGTAAGGGACTAGCGGGATCCGACAATGAGCAGTTCTTC.

This clone was recorded once. V usage is TRBV27 and J usage is TRBJ2-3; TRBD1 matches at 11 bases. Trimming removed 6 bases from V and 4 bases from J; junction bases left unmatched: 6. Looked up from germline, CDR1 is MNHEY and CDR2 is SMNVEV (reference sequence). The CDR3 runs 15 residues. The DNA of the CDR3 is TGTGCCAGCAGGGTGGACAGGGGGCCGTCAGATACGCAGTATTTT. Protein sequence: CASRVDRGPSDTQYF.

V is TRBV7-9 and J is TRBJ1-1; D is undetermined. V was clipped by 8 bases and J by 13 bases, with 20 bases between them. This CDR3 comprises 12 residues. Germline loops: CDR1 SEHNR, CDR2 FQNEAQ (reference sequence). CDR3 protein: CASSIGGLSHFF. For the CDR3, the DNA is TGTGCCAGCTCCATCGGCGGTTTGTCGCATTTCTTT.

This clone has a single count. The CDR3 sequence: CASSQGGLGTDTQYF. CDR3 nucleotides: TGTGCCAGCAGCCAAGGTGGTCTGGGGACAGATACGCAGTATTTT. This chain uses TRBV4-2 with TRBJ2-3, with D unclear. CDR3 length: 15 residues. Germline V gene sequence: CDR1 LGHNA, CDR2 YNFKEQ. V lost 1 base, J lost 3 bases, and 11 bases lay in between.

This chain connects TRBV21-1 to TRBJ1-6; the table assigns TRBD1, which was not confirmed against the DNA. TRBV21-1 has pseudogene status. This CDR3 region has 17 residues. The chain's CDR3 is CASSGRYRDRVNSPLHF. The CDR3 region has the DNA TGTGCCAGCAGCGGCAGGTACCGGGACAGGGTGAATTCACCCCTCCACTTT.

The V call is TRBV5-1, the J call TRBJ2-5; weak D call: TRBD1 (5 bases). Germline CDR1 reads SGHRS; CDR2 reads YFSETQ. This CDR3 contains 15 residues. V lost 1 base and J lost 5, with 15 bases in between. The CDR3 reads CASSLKLQGRETQYF. CDR3 DNA sequence: TGCGCCAGCAGCTTGAAATTGCAGGGCAGGGAGACCCAGTACTTC. Looking up the rest from reference TRBV5-1 and TRBJ2-5 gives the full variable domain: KAGVTQTPRYLIKTRGQQVTLSCSPISGHRSVSWYQQTPGQGLQFLFEYFSETQRNKGNFPGRFSGRQFSNSRSEMNVSTLELGDSALYLCASSLKLQGRETQYFGPGTRLLVL.

V is TRBV19 and J is TRBJ1-5; D is possibly TRBD1 (5 bases). The CDR3 covers 13 residues. Germline V CDR1 and CDR2: LNHDA, SQIVND (reference sequence). V lost 1 base, J lost 6 bases, and 7 bases lay in between. In nucleotides, the CDR3 is TGTGCCAGTAGTATAGGGAGGGGTCAGCCCCAGCATTTT. This translates into CASSIGRGQPQHF.

CDR3: CASSLNYEQYF. CDR3 nucleotides: TGTGCCAGCAGCTTAAACTACGAGCAGTACTTC. J is TRBJ2-7 and V is TRBV12-3 or TRBV12-4; D ambiguous. V lost 6 bases to trimming and J lost 3 bases, with 6 bases between them. The CDR3 has 11 residues.

The chain employs TRBV21-1 and TRBJ2-5; TRBD1 is taken as the D call from the table, unchecked against the DNA. TRBV21-1 is listed as a pseudogene. The CDR3 loop spans 15 amino acids. CDR3 DNA: TGTGCCAGCAGCAAAGATCTTCCCAGGGGGGAGACCCAGTACTTC. It yields the protein CASSKDLPRGETQYF.

This chain's CDR3 is CATSGDSRVDGYTF. For the CDR3, the DNA is TGTGCCACCAGCGGGGACTCACGGGTGGATGGCTACACCTTC. The genes are TRBV24-1 and TRBJ1-2, with a tentative D call TRBD1 (5 bases). CDR3 length equals 14 residues. Looked up from germline, CDR1 is KGHDR and CDR2 is SFDVKD. Trimming left V 7 bases short and J 6 bases short, with 17 bases between.

This clone appeared a few times. The rearrangement links TRBV5-1 to TRBJ2-1, with TRBD2 identical over 10 bases. Trimming removed 7 bases from V and 4 bases from J; junction bases left unmatched: 11. CDR1 and CDR2 from the germline V gene are SGHRS and YFSETQ. The CDR3 is 16 residues long. The CDR3 nucleotides are TGCGCCAGCGATGTTTCCGGGACTAGCGTGTACAATGAGCAGTTCTTC. Amino acid sequence: CASDVSGTSVYNEQFF.

The V call is TRBV5-1, the J call TRBJ2-7; no clear D gene. Per germline, CDR1 SGHRS and CDR2 YFSETQ. Trimming shortened V by 0 bases and J by 3 bases, and 10 bases separated the two germline ends. The CDR3 totals 14 residues. The CDR3 region has the DNA TGCGCCAGCAGCTTGGATCAGGCTCTCTACGAGCAGTACTTC. Translating it yields CASSLDQALYEQYF.

The rearrangement joins TRBV7-9 to TRBJ1-1; possible D gene TRBD1, 6 bases. Per germline, CDR1 SEHNR and CDR2 FQNEAQ (reference sequence). The length of the CDR3 is 14 residues. Trimming removed 8 bases from V and 9 bases from J, with 22 bases in between. The CDR3 region is CASGGSIQGTKAFF. DNA of the CDR3: TGTGCCAGCGGAGGATCCATACAGGGTACAAAAGCTTTCTTT. Full variable domain (remainder filled in from reference TRBV7-9 and TRBJ1-1): DTGVSQNPRHKITKRGQNVTFRCDPISEHNRLYWYRQTLGQGPEFLTYFQNEAQLEKSRLLSDRFSAERPKGSFSTLEIQRTEQGDSAMYLCASGGSIQGTKAFFGQGTRLTVV.

The table lists this clone with a few counts. This rearrangement joins TRBV2 to TRBJ1-6; D unresolved. Deletions cut 0 bases from V and 10 bases from J, with 7 bases between. Germline V gives CDR1 SNHLY, CDR2 FYNNEI. The CDR3 runs 13 residues. The CDR3 sequence is CASSEAQESPLHF. CDR3 DNA sequence: TGTGCCAGCAGTGAAGCGCAAGAATCACCCCTCCACTTT.

The rearrangement links TRBV30 to TRBJ2-5; the D is unclear. The CDR3 is made up of 12 amino acids. Trimming removed 1 base at V and 5 bases at J, with 8 bases between. Germline CDR1 and CDR2: GTSNPN and SVGIG (reference sequence). The CDR3 reads CAWSDQGETQYF. As DNA, the CDR3 is TGTGCCTGGAGTGATCAAGGGGAGACCCAGTACTTC.

By share of the sample, this clone is medium-sized. The chain joins TRBV24-1 to TRBJ2-1, with 8 bases fitting TRBD2. The CDR3 loop spans 15 amino acids. Germline assignment: CDR1 KGHDR and CDR2 SFDVKD. With 4 bases clipped from V and 10 bases from J, the junction kept 11 bases outside the gene matches. The CDR3 loop is CATSDPGGAGVEQFF. The CDR3 DNA is TGTGCCACCAGTGACCCGGGGGGAGCGGGAGTAGAGCAGTTCTTC.

The chain couples TRBV10-3 to TRBJ1-5, with D uncertain. Germline loops: CDR1 ENHRY, CDR2 SYGVKD. The CDR3 consists of 14 residues. V gave up 0 bases and J gave up 6 bases, with 9 bases separating them. The CDR3 is CAISESRVSQPQHF. In DNA form, the CDR3 reads TGTGCCATCAGTGAGTCGAGGGTGAGTCAGCCCCAGCATTTT.

The chain uses TRBV7-2 and TRBJ1-1; possibly TRBD1 for D (6 bases). The CDR3 spans 13 residues. CDR1 is SGHTA, CDR2 FQGNSA, per germline. V was cut by 5 bases and J by 5 bases, with 12 bases left in between. The CDR3 loop reads CASSQRGITEAFF. The CDR3 DNA reads TGTGCCAGCAGCCAAAGGGGGATAACTGAAGCTTTCTTT. The full variable domain, its missing parts supplied by reference TRBV7-2 and TRBJ1-1, is GAGVSQSPSNKVTEKGKDVELRCDPISGHTALYWYRQSLGQGLEFLIYFQGNSAPDKSGLPSDRFSAERTGGSVSTLTIQRTQQEDSAVYLCASSQRGITEAFFGQGTRLTVV.

This chain connects TRBV11-2 to TRBJ2-2; 9 positions agree with TRBD1. Looked up from germline, CDR1 is SGHAT and CDR2 is FQNNGV. This CDR3 spans 15 amino acids. Trimming removed 4 bases from V and 6 bases from J; junction bases left unmatched: 6. CDR3 DNA sequence: TGTGCCAGCAGCTCCGTCACAGGGGGCCCCGGGGAGCTGTTTTTT. This codes for CASSSVTGGPGELFF. Combining the CDR3 with reference TRBV11-2 and TRBJ2-2 gives the whole variable domain EAGVAQSPRYKIIEKRQSVAFWCNPISGHATLYWYQQILGQGPKLLIQFQNNGVVDDSQLPKDRFSAERLKGVDSTLKIQPAKLEDSAVYLCASSSVTGGPGELFFGEGSRLTVL.

This clone turned up a few times. The chain combines TRBV7-2 with TRBJ2-6; TRBD1 or TRBD2 may be the D gene (6 bases each). CDR1 and CDR2 from the germline V gene are SGHTA and FQGNSA. The V end lost 1 base, the J end lost 1 base, and 14 bases lay between the germline ends. This CDR3 is 18 amino acids long. The CDR3 coding sequence is TGTGCCAGCAGCTTAGACGGGGGCTATAGGTCTGGGGCCAACGTCCTGACTTTC. It is translated as CASSLDGGYRSGANVLTF.

V is TRBV11-3 and J is TRBJ1-2; TRBD1 matches at 8 bases. Germline lookup yields CDR1 SGHNT and CDR2 YENEEA. This CDR3 has 13 residues. Losses at the gene ends were 5 bases for V and 8 bases for J; bases not matched to a gene: 7. The CDR3 DNA reads as TGTGCCAGCAGCCCTAGGACAGGGCACGGCTACACCTTC. This codes for CASSPRTGHGYTF.